The 31 T cell receptor beta chains listed next were all sequenced from one sample in a study of early T cells in non-severe SARS-CoV-2 infection. TCRdb reanalysed the 5' RACE reads using MiXCR and keeps one entry per CDR3 protein. The sample has 54,000 or so distinct CDR3 sequences; around 6% are singletons. The sequenced sample consisted of whole blood. Receptor source: an adult who was a healthcare worker with PCR-confirmed SARS-CoV-2 infection or an uninfected control (not recorded which).

This clonotype was counted ten times or more. The chain has TRBV27 and TRBJ2-2, with D perhaps assigned TRBD1 or TRBD2 (6 bases each). The CDR3 sequence is 12 residues long. The V gene lost 6 bases and the J gene lost 6 bases, with 8 bases spanning the gap. CDR1 is MNHEY and CDR2 is SMNVEV in the germline V gene (reference sequence). The CDR3 DNA reads as TGTGCCAGCAGGAGGGGGGCCGGGGAGCTGTTTTTT. Protein: CASRRGAGELFF.

By share, this clonotype counts as large. The V gene is TRBV20-1, the J gene TRBJ2-5; 7 bases line up with TRBD2. CDR1 is DFQATT, CDR2 SNEGSKA, per germline (reference sequence). V shed 6 bases, J shed 6 bases, and the junction held 10 bases outside the gene matches. The CDR3 consists of 13 residues. CDR3 sequence: CSARPGGSKTQYF. Here the CDR3 DNA reads TGCAGTGCCAGACCTGGCGGGAGCAAGACCCAGTACTTC.

The chain combines TRBV5-4 with TRBJ2-1; D uncertain. The V gene's germline CDR1 is SGHNT and CDR2 YYREEE (reference sequence). The CDR3 covers 15 residues. Trimming stripped 4 bases from V and 8 bases from J, with 19 bases between. The CDR3: CASSATLQVDDEQFF. In DNA form, the CDR3 reads TGTGCCAGCAGCGCCACCCTGCAGGTGGACGATGAGCAGTTCTTC.

The V and J genes are TRBV9 and TRBJ2-2; D unresolved. The CDR3 consists of 14 residues. In germline, CDR1 is SGDLS, CDR2 YYNGEE. V dropped 10 bases and J dropped 5 bases, with 18 bases sitting between them. CDR3 residues: CASQEAYRTGELFF. The CDR3 DNA reads as TGTGCCTCTCAGGAAGCGTATCGAACCGGGGAGCTGTTTTTT.

This clonotype was counted ten times or more. CDR3 sequence (DNA): TGTGCCAGCAGTATATTAGGGATGGGGGAAGAGACCCAGTACTTC. It translates to CASSILGMGEETQYF. The chain couples TRBV12-3 or TRBV12-4 to TRBJ2-5; D could derive from TRBD1 or TRBD2 (5 bases each). The CDR3 loop spans 15 amino acids. With 5 bases removed from V and 3 bases from J, the gap between germline ends came to 16 bases.

This rearrangement joins TRBV29-1 to TRBJ1-4, with a possible D match to TRBD1 (5 bases). The CDR3 consists of 13 residues. Germline V gene lookup returns CDR1 SQVTM and CDR2 ANQGSEA. V was trimmed by 6 bases and J by 4 bases, leaving 12 bases between them. The CDR3 region is CSVPGLGNEKLFF. The DNA of the CDR3 is TGCAGCGTCCCGGGGCTTGGTAATGAAAAACTGTTTTTT.

This clonotype occurred a few times. The chain links TRBV12-3 or TRBV12-4 to TRBJ1-5; 7 bases agree with TRBD1. This CDR3 is 13 amino acids long. The junction had 2 bases not matched to a gene; V was cut back by 5 bases and J by 4 bases. The CDR3 spells CASSVRGNQPQHF. The CDR3 DNA is TGTGCCAGCAGTGTCAGGGGGAATCAGCCCCAGCATTTT.

In this sample, this clonotype turned up many times. V usage is TRBV7-6 and J usage is TRBJ2-1; D may be TRBD2 (5 bases). The CDR3 is 12 amino acids. Trimming removed 4 bases from V and 7 bases from J, with 8 bases in between. Germline-derived CDR1 and CDR2 are SGHVS and FNYEAQ. The CDR3 sequence: CASSSWENEQFF. In nucleotides, the CDR3 is TGTGCCAGCAGCTCATGGGAGAATGAGCAGTTCTTC.

This clonotype came up many times. This sequence joins TRBV10-3 and TRBJ2-3; D perhaps matches TRBD2 (5 bases). Germline V lookup: CDR1 ENHRY, CDR2 SYGVKD. The CDR3 runs to 18 residues. V was cut by 0 bases and J by 0 bases, with 16 bases left in between. In nucleotides, the CDR3 is TGTGCCATCAGTGAGTCGACCACGGACTCCTCTAGCACAGATACGCAGTATTTT. Translation gives CAISESTTDSSSTDTQYF.

This clonotype has a handful of counts. CDR3 amino acids: CSAQPPGYFYGYTF. CDR3 DNA sequence: TGCAGTGCCCAGCCGCCGGGCTACTTCTATGGCTACACCTTC. The chain has TRBV20-1 and TRBJ1-2; D call uncertain. Trimming shortened V by 6 bases and J by 4 bases, and 18 bases separated the two germline ends. The CDR3 is 14 amino acids. The germline CDR1 and CDR2 sequences are DFQATT and SNEGSKA (reference sequence).

The chain employs TRBV12-3 or TRBV12-4 and TRBJ1-3, with TRBD1 identical over 7 bases. The CDR3 consists of 14 residues. Trimming took 6 bases from V and 0 from J; bases not matched to a gene: 2. CDR3 coding DNA: TGTGCCAGCAGCCCAGGGGGCTCTGGAAACACCATATATTTT. Protein: CASSPGGSGNTIYF.

In this sample, this clonotype turned up many times. The chain's CDR3 is CASSYSRGSYNNEQFF. CDR3 nucleotides: TGTGCCAGCAGTTACTCGAGAGGGTCTTACAACAATGAGCAGTTCTTC. This rearrangement joins TRBV6-6 to TRBJ2-1; D may be TRBD2 (5 bases). CDR1 is MNHNY, CDR2 SVGAGI, per germline (reference sequence). V lost 0 bases and J 5 bases, leaving 14 bases between the germline ends. The CDR3 totals 16 residues.

This clonotype was found many times. The chain joins TRBV4-3 to TRBJ1-5, with 7 bases fitting TRBD1. Germline loops: CDR1 LGHNA, CDR2 YSLEER. Unmatched junction bases numbered 5, after V lost 1 base and J lost 5 bases. The CDR3 covers 15 residues. The CDR3 loop reads CASSQGQGHDQPQHF. The CDR3, as DNA: TGCGCCAGCAGCCAAGGACAGGGTCATGATCAGCCCCAGCATTTT.

Many counts were recorded for this clonotype. The chain couples TRBV9 to TRBJ2-3; 8 positions match TRBD2. Germline lookup yields CDR1 SGDLS and CDR2 YYNGEE. J lost 3 bases, V lost 0 bases, and 0 bases had no gene match. This CDR3 is built from 14 residues. The CDR3 region has the DNA TGTGCCAGCAGCGTAGGCGGGAGGACAGATACGCAGTATTTT. Protein sequence: CASSVGGRTDTQYF.

This clonotype was observed a few times. The V and J genes are TRBV30 and TRBJ2-3; perhaps TRBD1 as D (5 bases). The CDR3 consists of 15 residues. V was shortened by 2 bases and J by 7 bases, with 19 bases between the two germline ends. CDR1 and CDR2 (germline): GTSNPN, SVGIG (reference sequence). The chain's CDR3 is CAWSFGRAKGYTQYF. Here the CDR3 DNA reads TGTGCCTGGAGTTTCGGCAGGGCAAAAGGGTATACGCAGTATTTT.

For this clonotype: A much larger clone is a single base away; this may be a read error. The chain has TRBV20-1 and TRBJ2-3, with D unclear. The DNA end lines up better with TRBJ1-5; the J call may be wrong. The germline gives CDR1 DFQATT, CDR2 SNEGSKA (reference sequence). CDR3 size: 15 residues. The CDR3 DNA follows: TGCAGTGCTTCTCGTGACCAAGTGGACTCAGATACGCAGCATTTT. Translated, it gives CSASRDQVDSDTQHF.

This clonotype was counted a few times. The genes are TRBV10-3 and TRBJ2-6; a weak D match, TRBD1 (5 bases). Trimming removed 3 bases at V and 0 bases at J, with 12 bases between. The germline gives CDR1 ENHRY, CDR2 SYGVKD. The CDR3 is made up of 17 amino acids. CDR3: CAISDWTSTSGANVLTF. In DNA, the CDR3 is TGTGCCATCAGTGATTGGACATCGACCTCTGGGGCCAACGTCCTGACTTTC.

The chain links TRBV13 to TRBJ1-1; D ambiguous. CDR3 length: 17 amino acids. Germline V gene lookup returns CDR1 PRHDT and CDR2 FYEKMQ (reference sequence). The V and J ends lost 5 bases and 0 bases respectively, with 19 bases between them. CDR3 sequence reads: CASSPVILRRMNTEAFF. CDR3 bases: TGTGCCAGCAGCCCCGTGATTCTAAGACGGATGAACACTGAAGCTTTCTTT.

In this sample, this clonotype turned up many times. This chain connects TRBV2 to TRBJ1-1; 7 bases match TRBD1. The CDR3 is 13 residues long. The V segment lost 11 bases and the J segment 4 bases; nucleotides outside the gene matches: 10. CDR1 and CDR2 from the germline V gene are SNHLY and FYNNEI. The CDR3 DNA reads as TGTGCCGAGGGGGCAGGGTTGACCACTGAAGCTTTCTTT. Residues: CAEGAGLTTEAFF.

With regard to this clonotype: This sequence may be a read error, since a much larger clone differs from it by one base. J is TRBJ2-4 and V is TRBV11-2; D may be TRBD2 (6 bases). Deletions cut 0 bases from V and 0 bases from J, with 9 bases between. The CDR3 spans 16 residues. Germline V gene sequence: CDR1 SGHAT, CDR2 FQNNGV. Here the CDR3 DNA reads TGTGCCAGCAGCTTAGAAGCGGGTTTAGCCAAAAACATTCAGTACTTC. This sequence encodes CASSLEAGLAKNIQYF.

This clonotype was detected only a few times. The rearrangement links TRBV2 to TRBJ2-3; TRBD2 aligns across 8 bases. Germline CDR1 and CDR2: SNHLY and FYNNEI. The CDR3 extends over 17 amino acids. Trimming cost V 4 bases and J 0 bases; bases outside gene matches: 9. The CDR3 DNA follows: TGTGCCAGCAGTGGAGCGGCGGGGGGCCTTAGCACAGATACGCAGTATTTT. Translated: CASSGAAGGLSTDTQYF.

This clonotype was counted at least ten times. J is TRBJ2-7 and V is TRBV10-3; D may be TRBD1 or TRBD2 (5 bases each). V lost 3 bases to trimming and J lost 2 bases, with 14 bases between them. Germline lookup yields CDR1 ENHRY and CDR2 SYGVKD. This CDR3 contains 15 residues. The CDR3 nucleotides are TGTGCCATCAGTGAAATCGTGGGACCGACCTACGAGCAGTACTTC. This gives the protein CAISEIVGPTYEQYF.

V gene TRBV11-2 combines with J gene TRBJ2-5, with 7 positions matching TRBD2. Per germline, CDR1 SGHAT and CDR2 FQNNGV. This CDR3 region has 15 residues. Trimming cost V 4 bases and J 6 bases; bases outside gene matches: 11. DNA of the CDR3: TGTGCCAGCAGCTCCCTCGCGGGGAGGGAAAAGACCCAGTACTTC. Encoded protein: CASSSLAGREKTQYF.

The J gene is TRBJ2-7, the V gene TRBV2; perhaps TRBD2 as D (5 bases). CDR1 and CDR2 (germline): SNHLY, FYNNEI. This CDR3 has 13 residues. With 5 bases removed from V and 4 bases from J, the gap between germline ends came to 12 bases. The CDR3 reads CASSSDFTYEQYF. The CDR3 coding sequence is TGTGCCAGCAGTTCGGACTTTACATACGAGCAGTACTTC.

This clonotype was picked up many times. This chain links TRBV3-1 with TRBJ2-3; 9 bases are a match to TRBD2. Per germline, CDR1 LGHDT and CDR2 YNNKEL (reference sequence). This CDR3 spans 19 amino acids. Losses at the gene ends were 1 base for V and 8 bases for J; bases not matched to a gene: 19. CDR3 loop: CASSQAGLAGIRQGGTQYF. The CDR3, as DNA: TGTGCCAGCAGCCAAGCCGGGCTAGCGGGGATACGCCAAGGTGGTACGCAGTATTTT.

The sample holds a few counts of this clonotype. The chain recombines TRBV6-2 or TRBV6-3 with TRBJ1-1; D not certain. The CDR3 contains 14 residues. Looked up from germline, CDR1 is MNHEY and CDR2 is SVGEGT. Trimming pared 6 bases from V and 7 bases from J, leaving 18 bases between. CDR3 sequence: CASRVRALIREAFF. CDR3 nucleotides: TGTGCCAGCAGGGTTCGGGCCCTGATCCGTGAAGCTTTCTTT.

The table lists this clonotype with many counts. The V gene is TRBV27, the J gene TRBJ1-5; no clear D gene. Germline loops: CDR1 MNHEY, CDR2 SMNVEV (reference sequence). The CDR3 spans 16 residues. The germline V and J ends were trimmed by 0 bases and 7 bases, with 16 bases remaining between them. CDR3 protein: CASSLSRPGWEQPQHF. CDR3 in DNA: TGTGCCAGCAGTTTATCCAGGCCTGGATGGGAACAGCCCCAGCATTTT.

This clonotype was counted at least ten times. The gene calls are TRBV7-9 and TRBJ2-5; TRBD1 matches at 10 bases. The trim removed 0 bases at V and 2 bases at J, leaving 6 bases unmatched. Germline V gene data show CDR1 as SEHNR and CDR2 as FQNEAQ (reference sequence). The CDR3 is made up of 17 amino acids. The CDR3 region has the DNA TGTGCCAGCAGCTTAGCTGCAGGGACAGGGGATCAAGAGACCCAGTACTTC. It yields the protein CASSLAAGTGDQETQYF. The variable domain in full, completed from reference TRBV7-9 and TRBJ2-5, reads DTGVSQNPRHKITKRGQNVTFRCDPISEHNRLYWYRQTLGQGPEFLTYFQNEAQLEKSRLLSDRFSAERPKGSFSTLEIQRTEQGDSAMYLCASSLAAGTGDQETQYFGPGTRLLVL.

This clonotype appeared many times. The chain links TRBV20-1 to TRBJ2-7; TRBD2 might be the D (5 bases). This CDR3 has 13 residues. V was clipped by 5 bases and J by 5 bases, with 16 bases between them. Germline V gene data show CDR1 as DFQATT and CDR2 as SNEGSKA (reference sequence). The chain's CDR3 is CSACGLRPHEQYF. The CDR3 DNA sequence: TGCAGTGCTTGCGGGCTTAGACCGCACGAGCAGTACTTC.

The sample holds a few counts of this clonotype. This rearrangement joins TRBV11-2 to TRBJ1-6; 8 bases are shared with TRBD1. The CDR3 is 16 amino acids. Germline CDR1 reads SGHAT; CDR2 reads FQNNGV. After removal of 6 bases from V and 8 bases from J, the junction contained 12 bases not matched to a gene. The CDR3 protein is CASRSGQGLRYSPLHF. DNA of the CDR3: TGTGCCAGCAGGTCCGGACAGGGACTGCGTTATTCACCCCTCCACTTT.

This clonotype was picked up many times. The V gene is TRBV6-1, the J gene TRBJ1-1; no firm D call. Trimming removed 6 bases at V and 1 base at J, with 12 bases between. The length of the CDR3 is 14 residues. Germline V CDR1 and CDR2: MNHNS, SASEGT. The CDR3 DNA follows: TGTGCCAGCAGAACAGATGGCGCGAACACTGAAGCTTTCTTT. Translated: CASRTDGANTEAFF.